The rows below give T cell receptor beta chains drawn from one sample of a study of post-analysis software for immune sequencing data. TCRdb independently ran MiXCR on the PCR reads; one entry per CDR3 protein. This sample has approximately 350,000 distinct CDR3 sequences; around a third occur once, and the top ten carry roughly 12%. Sequencing was carried out using blood. All receptors come from a girl aged 5-17 years with multiple sclerosis. The CDR3 runs from the conserved cysteine through the conserved F or W. Fields, in order: J gene, clone size, D gene, V gene, CDR3 protein, CDR3 DNA. The D gene is left open where the match is weak. Size is stated for part of the rows, as once, few or many counts, or as a class when the clone is expanded.

>TRBJ2-5|-|TRBD2|TRBV29-1
CGVELSGAETQYF
TGCGGCGTTGAGCTTAGCGGGGCCGAGACCCAGTACTTC
>TRBJ1-2|few|-|TRBV5-1
CASSLVPLDSNGYTF
TGCGCCAGCAGCTTGGTCCCACTGGACAGTAATGGCTACACCTTC
>TRBJ2-2|once|TRBD2|TRBV20-1
CSAAGTSGGPSNTGELFF
TGCAGTGCCGCCGGGACTAGCGGGGGCCCATCGAACACCGGGGAGCTGTTTTTT
>TRBJ2-5|-|-|TRBV7-9
CASSLDLIETQYF
TGTGCCAGCAGCTTAGACCTCATTGAGACCCAGTACTTC
>TRBJ2-3|few|TRBD2|TRBV4-3
CASSQEWRGGLNTQYF
TGCGCCAGCAGCCAAGAATGGCGGGGGGGCCTAAATACGCAGTATTTT
>TRBJ2-1|few|-|TRBV12-3/TRBV12-4
CASRPDRTVPTYNEQFF
TGTGCCAGCAGACCGGACCGGACAGTACCCACCTACAATGAGCAGTTCTTC
>TRBJ2-2|few|TRBD2|TRBV12-3/TRBV12-4
CASSLTSITGELFF
TGTGCCAGCAGTCTGACTAGCATAACCGGGGAGCTGTTTTTT
>TRBJ2-3|-|TRBD2|TRBV7-2
CASSSRPSGSYGTDTQYF
TGTGCCAGCAGCTCCCGACCTAGCGGGAGCTACGGCACAGATACGCAGTATTTT
>TRBJ2-3|-|TRBD2|TRBV5-1
CASSPGSGGPDTQYF
TGCGCCAGCAGCCCTGGGAGCGGGGGGCCAGATACGCAGTATTTT
>TRBJ2-1|-|-|TRBV28
CASTEHGALKQFF
TGTGCCAGCACCGAACATGGGGCCTTAAAGCAGTTCTTC
>TRBJ2-5|-|-|TRBV6-5
CASSCRSSGETQYF
TGTGCCAGCAGTTGCAGGTCCTCTGGGGAGACCCAGTACTTC
>TRBJ2-3|few|-|TRBV10-3
CAISEWLGGAATDTQYF
TGTGCCATCAGTGAGTGGCTTGGCGGGGCGGCGACAGATACGCAGTATTTT
>TRBJ2-7|many|-|TRBV6-1
CASSAGSYEQYF
TGTGCCAGCAGTGCAGGCTCCTACGAGCAGTACTTC
>TRBJ2-7|-|TRBD1|TRBV6-5
CASKRGDSCEQYF
TGTGCCAGCAAGCGAGGGGACAGCTGCGAGCAGTACTTC
>TRBJ1-2|-|-|TRBV29-1
CSVAILRDTYGYTF
TGCAGCGTTGCTATATTGAGGGACACCTATGGCTACACCTTC
>TRBJ2-5|few|TRBD2|TRBV20-1
CSARETSGQETQYF
TGCAGTGCTAGAGAAACTAGCGGCCAAGAGACCCAGTACTTC
>TRBJ1-6|few|-|TRBV6-5
CASSRYNSPLHF
TGTGCCAGCAGTCGGTACAATTCACCCCTCCACTTT
>TRBJ1-2|once|TRBD1|TRBV12-3/TRBV12-4
CASSLVRTGTGYTF
TGTGCCAGCAGTTTAGTCCGGACAGGGACCGGCTACACCTTC
>TRBJ1-6|-|-|TRBV5-6
CASSLWTLGLSPLHF
TGTGCCAGCAGCTTGTGGACCCTAGGTCTCTCACCCCTCCACTTT
>TRBJ2-7|few|TRBD1|TRBV19
CASSIASAGGDEQYF
TGTGCCAGTAGTATTGCCTCGGCAGGGGGCGACGAGCAGTACTTC
>TRBJ1-1|-|TRBD1|TRBV10-3
CAISGTGATEAFF
TGTGCCATCAGTGGGACAGGGGCCACTGAAGCTTTCTTT
>TRBJ1-4|-|-|TRBV7-2
CASSPSHATGVKLFF
TGTGCCAGCAGCCCCTCCCACGCGACGGGGGTAAAACTGTTTTTT
>TRBJ2-3|-|TRBD2|TRBV3-1
CASSFRLAEYETDTQYF
TGTGCCAGCAGCTTTCGACTAGCGGAGTATGAAACAGATACGCAGTATTTT
>TRBJ2-1|-|-|TRBV29-1
CSVRRHTYNEQFF
TGCAGCGTTCGCAGACACACATACAATGAGCAGTTCTTC
>TRBJ1-4|-|-|TRBV12-3/TRBV12-4
CASSLEDERLFF
TGTGCCAGCAGTTTGGAGGATGAAAGACTGTTTTTT
>TRBJ2-3|few|-|TRBV7-2
CASSLAGGGRGDTQYF
TGTGCCAGCAGCTTAGCTGGGGGTGGACGAGGAGATACGCAGTATTTT
>TRBJ1-1|few|-|TRBV7-3
CASSFARNTEAFF
TGTGCCAGCAGCTTCGCCCGGAACACTGAAGCTTTCTTT
>TRBJ1-5|-|-|TRBV9
CASSLLADQPQHF
TGTGCCAGCAGCCTACTTGCGGATCAGCCCCAGCATTTT
>TRBJ2-3|few|TRBD2|TRBV24-1
CATSALAEDTQYF
TGTGCCACCAGTGCGCTAGCGGAAGATACGCAGTATTTT
>TRBJ1-5|-|TRBD1|TRBV5-6
CASSYWRGQVHQPQHF
TGTGCCAGCAGCTATTGGCGTGGACAGGTACACCAGCCCCAGCATTTT
>TRBJ2-1|-|-|TRBV29-1
CSVEGWQESYNEQFF
TGCAGCGTTGAAGGGTGGCAGGAGTCCTACAATGAGCAGTTCTTC
>TRBJ1-2|few|-|TRBV10-3
CAISEGATNYGYTF
TGTGCCATCAGTGAAGGGGCGACTAACTATGGCTACACCTTC
>TRBJ2-3|-|TRBD2|TRBV20-1
CSAKWLAGSSTDTQYF
TGCAGTGCTAAGTGGCTAGCGGGGAGCTCCACAGATACGCAGTATTTT
>TRBJ1-2|-|-|TRBV7-2
CASSPSHREEGYTF
TGTGCCAGCAGCCCATCCCACAGGGAAGAAGGCTACACCTTC
>TRBJ2-3|-|-|TRBV7-2
CASSLALLGTQYF
TGTGCCAGCAGCTTAGCCCTACTTGGTACGCAGTATTTT
>TRBJ1-1|-|TRBD1|TRBV6-2/TRBV6-3
CASSYSGTVGFTEAFF
TGTGCCAGCAGTTACTCAGGGACAGTGGGATTCACTGAAGCTTTCTTT
>TRBJ2-7|-|-|TRBV27
CASSFGEALSEQYF
TGTGCCAGCAGTTTCGGGGAGGCGCTGAGCGAGCAGTACTTC
>TRBJ2-7|-|TRBD2|TRBV29-1
CSTLGGTSRGGQYF
TGCAGCACTCTGGGGGGGACTAGCCGGGGCGGGCAGTACTTC
>TRBJ2-7|-|-|TRBV3-1
CASSQDSPGAYEQYF
TGTGCCAGCAGCCAAGATTCGCCCGGTGCCTACGAGCAGTACTTC
>TRBJ2-4|few|-|TRBV20-1
CSASEGKNIQYF
TGCAGTGCTAGTGAGGGAAAAAACATTCAGTACTTC
>TRBJ2-5|few|TRBD2|TRBV7-2
CASSTRRSGAGTQYF
TGTGCCAGCAGCACGCGACGTAGCGGGGCGGGGACCCAGTACTTC